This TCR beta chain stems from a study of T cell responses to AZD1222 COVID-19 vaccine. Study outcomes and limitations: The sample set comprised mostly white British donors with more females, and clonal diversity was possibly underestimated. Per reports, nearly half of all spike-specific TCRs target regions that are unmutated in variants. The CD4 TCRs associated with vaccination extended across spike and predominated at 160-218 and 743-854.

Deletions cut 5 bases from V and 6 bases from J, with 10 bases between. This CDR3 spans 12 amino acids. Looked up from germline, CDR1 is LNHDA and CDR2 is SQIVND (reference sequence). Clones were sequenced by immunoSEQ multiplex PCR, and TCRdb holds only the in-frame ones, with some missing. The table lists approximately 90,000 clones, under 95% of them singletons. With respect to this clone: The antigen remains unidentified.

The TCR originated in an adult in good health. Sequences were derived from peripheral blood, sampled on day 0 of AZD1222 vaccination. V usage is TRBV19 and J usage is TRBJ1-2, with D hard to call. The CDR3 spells CASSVTAHGYTF. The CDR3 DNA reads TGTGCCAGTAGTGTGACCGCTCATGGCTACACCTTC.